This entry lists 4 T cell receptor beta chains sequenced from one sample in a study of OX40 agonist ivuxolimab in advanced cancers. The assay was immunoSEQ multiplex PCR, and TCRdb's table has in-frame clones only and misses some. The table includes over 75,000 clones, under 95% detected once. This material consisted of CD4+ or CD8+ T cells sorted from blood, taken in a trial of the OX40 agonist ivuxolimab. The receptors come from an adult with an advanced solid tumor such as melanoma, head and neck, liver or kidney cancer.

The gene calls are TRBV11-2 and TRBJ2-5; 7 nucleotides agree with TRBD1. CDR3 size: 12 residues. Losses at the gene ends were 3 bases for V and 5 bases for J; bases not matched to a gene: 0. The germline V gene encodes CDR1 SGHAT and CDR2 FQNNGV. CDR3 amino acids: CASSFRGETQYF. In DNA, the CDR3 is TGTGCCAGCAGCTTCAGGGGGGAGACCCAGTACTTC.

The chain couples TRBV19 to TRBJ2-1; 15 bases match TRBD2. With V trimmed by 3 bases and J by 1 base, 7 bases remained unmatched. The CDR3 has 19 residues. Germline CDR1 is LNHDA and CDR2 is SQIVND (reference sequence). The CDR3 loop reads CASSIRTSGRGRSYNEQFF. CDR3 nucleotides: TGTGCCAGTAGTATCCGGACTAGCGGGAGGGGGAGGTCCTACAATGAGCAGTTCTTC.

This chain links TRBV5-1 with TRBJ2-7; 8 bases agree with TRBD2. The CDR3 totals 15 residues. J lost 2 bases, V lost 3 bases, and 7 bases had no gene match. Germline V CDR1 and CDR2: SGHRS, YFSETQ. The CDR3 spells CASSWVGGETYEQYF. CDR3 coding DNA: TGCGCCAGCAGCTGGGTCGGGGGGGAGACCTACGAGCAGTACTTC.

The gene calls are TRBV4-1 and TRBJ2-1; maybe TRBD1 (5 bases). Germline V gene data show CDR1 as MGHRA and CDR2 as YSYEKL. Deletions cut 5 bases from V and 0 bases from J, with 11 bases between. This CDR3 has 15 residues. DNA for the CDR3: TGCGCCAGCAGCAAACAGGTTAGCTCCTACAATGAGCAGTTCTTC. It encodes CASSKQVSSYNEQFF.